The 16 T cell receptor beta chains presented below share a single source sample, sequenced in a study of PD-1 blockade in classical Hodgkin lymphoma. TCRdb's table, derived via immunoSEQ multiplex PCR, lists solely in-frame clones and lacks some. The sample includes tens of thousands of clones, roughly 89% of them seen just once. Every patient relapsed after autologous stem cell transplantation, and brentuximab vedotin exposure varied. The sequencing here drew on peripheral blood mononuclear cells (PBMCs), taken at baseline. These receptor sequences come from a human donor with classical Hodgkin lymphoma.

This chain links TRBV29-1 with TRBJ2-7, with 7 positions matching TRBD1. This CDR3 is 16 amino acids long. Trimming cost V 6 bases and J 2 bases; bases outside gene matches: 16. Looked up from germline, CDR1 is SQVTM and CDR2 is ANQGSEA. The CDR3 nucleotides read TGCAGCGTCCAAACGTCAGAGGGGGCTGCACCCTACGAGCAGTACTTC. Protein product: CSVQTSEGAAPYEQYF.

The V gene is TRBV19, the J gene TRBJ2-6; a possible D gene is TRBD1 (6 bases). V shed 6 bases and J shed 5 bases, with 17 bases lying between them. This CDR3 region has 16 residues. Germline CDR1 and CDR2: LNHDA and SQIVND (reference sequence). The CDR3 is CASSSRQAARANVLTF. DNA for the CDR3: TGTGCCAGTAGCTCCAGACAGGCCGCTCGGGCCAACGTCCTGACTTTC. The full variable domain, with the rest looked up from reference TRBV19 and TRBJ2-6, is DGGITQSPKYLFRKEGQNVTLSCEQNLNHDAMYWYRQDPGQGLRLIYYSQIVNDFQKGDIAEGYSVSREKKESFPLTVTSAQKNPTAFYLCASSSRQAARANVLTFGAGSRLTVL.

J is TRBJ2-5 and V is TRBV5-1, with 12 nucleotides matching TRBD1. Germline values: CDR1 SGHRS, CDR2 YFSETQ. The length of the CDR3 is 16 residues. With 3 bases clipped from V and 7 bases from J, the junction kept 10 bases outside the gene matches. The CDR3 reads CASSSTRDRGLGTQYF. For the CDR3, the DNA is TGCGCCAGCAGCTCCACCCGGGACAGGGGGCTGGGGACCCAGTACTTC.

This chain uses TRBV5-1 with TRBJ2-3; TRBD2 agrees at 8 bases. V lost 1 base to trimming and J lost 4 bases; unmatched junction nucleotides: 11. CDR1 is SGHRS, CDR2 YFSETQ, per germline. This CDR3 contains 17 residues. This CDR3 reads CASSLSAGGPYSDTQYF. The CDR3 DNA sequence: TGCGCCAGCAGCTTGTCGGCGGGAGGCCCCTATTCAGATACGCAGTATTTT.

The V call is TRBV19, the J call TRBJ2-2; no definite D call. The CDR3 spans 13 residues. The germline gives CDR1 LNHDA, CDR2 SQIVND (reference sequence). Between the trimmed V and J ends, which lost 5 bases and 7 bases, there was a span of 11 bases. CDR3 in amino acids: CASSPAPGGELFF. The CDR3 DNA is TGTGCCAGTAGTCCCGCCCCGGGCGGGGAGCTGTTTTTT.

This sequence joins TRBV29-1 and TRBJ2-3; maybe TRBD2 (6 bases). The CDR3 is made up of 16 amino acids. The germline V and J ends were trimmed by 4 bases and 0 bases, with 17 bases remaining between them. Germline V lookup: CDR1 SQVTM, CDR2 ANQGSEA. The CDR3 spells CSVAGRSGFSTDTQYF. The CDR3 DNA sequence: TGCAGCGTTGCAGGGAGGAGCGGTTTTAGCACAGATACGCAGTATTTT.

The V gene is TRBV5-1, the J gene TRBJ2-5; TRBD2 aligns across 9 bases. Germline V gives CDR1 SGHRS, CDR2 YFSETQ. CDR3 length: 19 amino acids. Trimming at V came to 1 base and at J to 5 bases, leaving 18 bases not matched to a gene. The CDR3 protein is CASSLHKREELSVPETQYF. CDR3 nucleotide sequence: TGCGCCAGCAGCTTGCACAAGCGGGAGGAGCTATCAGTGCCGGAGACCCAGTACTTC.

This clone was seen a few times. The rearrangement joins TRBV30 to TRBJ1-6; D ambiguous. Germline lookup yields CDR1 GTSNPN and CDR2 SVGIG (reference sequence). The CDR3 loop spans 17 amino acids. The V end was cut by 0 bases, the J end by 4 bases, with 16 bases between. CDR3 DNA: TGTGCCTGGAGTGTACGGGAGGGAAGGGTTTATAATTCACCCCTCCACTTT. Its translation is CAWSVREGRVYNSPLHF.

The chain employs TRBV19 and TRBJ2-7, with a tentative D call TRBD2 (5 bases). CDR1 is LNHDA, CDR2 SQIVND, per germline (reference sequence). The CDR3 contains 14 residues. Trimming took 5 bases from V and 5 from J, leaving 16 bases between them. The CDR3 loop reads CASSPQNGMDEQYF. CDR3 sequence (DNA): TGTGCCAGTAGTCCCCAAAACGGGATGGACGAGCAGTACTTC.

This chain uses TRBV28 with TRBJ2-3; D is unresolved. Per germline, CDR1 MDHEN and CDR2 SYDVKM. This CDR3 comprises 14 residues. The V and J ends lost 2 bases and 0 bases respectively, with 6 bases between them. CDR3 in DNA: TGTGCCAGCAGTTTACCCTCGAGCACAGATACGCAGTATTTT. Its translation: CASSLPSSTDTQYF.

The chain has TRBV25-1 and TRBJ2-5; TRBD2 matches at 8 bases. The CDR3 is 15 residues long. Germline V lookup: CDR1 MGHDK, CDR2 SYGVNS. J was trimmed by 2 bases and V by 2 bases; bases with no gene match: 4. Here the CDR3 DNA reads TGTGCCAGCAGTGAAGGAACTAGCGGACAAGAGACCCAGTACTTC. Translating it yields CASSEGTSGQETQYF. Drawing the rest from reference TRBV25-1 and TRBJ2-5, the complete variable domain is EADIYQTPRYLVIGTGKKITLECSQTMGHDKMYWYQQDPGMELHLIHYSYGVNSTEKGDLSSESTVSRIRTEHFPLTLESARPSHTSQYLCASSEGTSGQETQYFGPGTRLLVL.

This rearrangement joins TRBV7-9 to TRBJ2-1, with D possibly matching TRBD2 (6 bases). With 5 bases removed from V and 10 bases from J, the gap between germline ends came to 9 bases. The CDR3 has 11 amino acids. From germline, CDR1 is SEHNR and CDR2 FQNEAQ (reference sequence). CDR3 nucleotides: TGTGCCAGCAGCCTCGGAGGGGAGCAGTTCTTC. It encodes CASSLGGEQFF.

The chain combines TRBV7-2 with TRBJ2-3; TRBD2 might be the D (6 bases). Trimming took 5 bases from V and 1 from J, leaving 16 bases between them. Germline CDR1 reads SGHTA; CDR2 reads FQGNSA. The CDR3 has 16 residues. CDR3 amino acids: CASSPRVVAGTDTQYF. The CDR3 nucleotides read TGTGCCAGCAGCCCCCGGGTGGTAGCGGGCACAGATACGCAGTATTTT. Full variable domain (outside the CDR3, taken from reference TRBV7-2 and TRBJ2-3): GAGVSQSPSNKVTEKGKDVELRCDPISGHTALYWYRQSLGQGLEFLIYFQGNSAPDKSGLPSDRFSAERTGGSVSTLTIQRTQQEDSAVYLCASSPRVVAGTDTQYFGPGTRLTVL.

This chain joins TRBV28 and TRBJ1-2, with no clear D. Germline lookup yields CDR1 MDHEN and CDR2 SYDVKM. V lost 7 bases, J lost 5 bases, and 11 bases lay in between. The CDR3 has 12 amino acids. This CDR3 reads CASTRSGYGYTF. CDR3 in DNA: TGTGCCAGCACCCGGTCCGGATATGGCTACACCTTC.

The J gene is TRBJ2-3, the V gene TRBV12-2; the table's D call, TRBD2, was not checked against the DNA. TRBV12-2 is recorded as a pseudogene. The CDR3 is 15 residues long. The CDR3 here is CASRLGLACTDTQYF. The CDR3 bases are TGTGCAAGTCGCCTGGGACTAGCTTGCACAGATACGCAGTATTTT.

The chain recombines TRBV5-4 with TRBJ2-5; D gene ambiguous. Germline CDR1 and CDR2: SGHNT and YYREEE (reference sequence). V was clipped by 1 base and J by 2 bases, with 3 bases between them. CDR3 length: 12 residues. The CDR3 nucleotides are TGTGCCAGCAGCTTGTCACAAGAGACCCAGTACTTC. This translates into CASSLSQETQYF.